This T cell receptor beta chain was sequenced for a study of shared clonotypes between healthy human individuals. Germline-derived CDR1 and CDR2 are LNHDA and SQIVND (reference sequence). V gave up 3 bases and J gave up 10 bases, with 16 bases separating them. The CDR3 is made up of 14 amino acids. The split of CD4+ cells yielded CD45RA+ naive and CD45RA-negative memory subsets. Genomic DNA from each subset was divided evenly over several immunoSEQ plates. As processed by the authors: With immunoSEQ giving junction-only sequences and no quality scores, filtering differed. TCRdb's copy holds only in-frame clones and misses some; the assay was immunoSEQ multiplex PCR. The V and J calls and clone size come from that table; D and trimming were worked out from the DNA. Of 2 million to 2.5 million clones listed, roughly 93% were seen once; the top ten hold roughly 0.39%.

This clonotype was sampled from a young man in good health. Some clones in this sample may be carry-over from other donors' samples. The chain carries TRBV19 and TRBJ2-1; D uncertain. Material for sequencing was naive CD4+ T cells from PBMCs. Described subset: CD45RA+ positively selected. DNA for the CDR3: TGTGCCAGTAGTATCGCCCCTCAAGGAAGGGAGCAGTTCTTC. As protein: CASSIAPQGREQFF.